In this sample, the clone carrying this T cell receptor (beta chain) is medium-sized (0.01 to 0.1%). Its antigen is as yet unknown. Time point noted: blood at routine non-recurrence follow-up after resection. Frozen PBMC, nontumor lung or tumor provided whole RNA, which was sequenced unsorted. The sample is drawn from a study of spatial heterogeneity in lung cancer. Germline loops: CDR1 SGHRS, CDR2 YFSETQ. The germline V and J ends were trimmed by 4 bases and 0 bases, with 26 bases remaining between them. This CDR3 has 20 residues. Every molecule of TCR cDNA had its own unique molecular identifier. MiXCR, applied by TCRdb to the 5' RACE reads, yields one record per CDR3 protein. The sample has tens of thousands of distinct CDR3 sequences; around 9.3% are singletons. Study results and limitations: Ubiquitous expanded tumor TCRs were seen in blood more at resection than at follow-up.

The sequencing used PBMCs, collected at follow-up. This chain links TRBV5-1 with TRBJ2-1, with D perhaps given as TRBD1 or TRBD2 (6 bases each). This TCR was sampled from a female donor with early-stage non-small cell lung cancer. CDR3 sequence reads: CASSQPGQGGQAGSYNEQFF. DNA of the CDR3: TGCGCCAGCAGCCAACCGGGACAAGGAGGGCAGGCTGGCTCCTACAATGAGCAGTTCTTC.